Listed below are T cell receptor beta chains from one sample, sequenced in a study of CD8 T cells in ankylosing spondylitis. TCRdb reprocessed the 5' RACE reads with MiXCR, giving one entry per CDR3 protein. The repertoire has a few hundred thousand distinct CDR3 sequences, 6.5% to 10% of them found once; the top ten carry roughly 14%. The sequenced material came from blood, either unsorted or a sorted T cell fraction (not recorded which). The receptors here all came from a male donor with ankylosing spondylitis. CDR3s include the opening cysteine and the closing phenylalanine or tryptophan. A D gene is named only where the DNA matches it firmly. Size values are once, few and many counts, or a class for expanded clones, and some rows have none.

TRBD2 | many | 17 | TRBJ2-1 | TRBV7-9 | CASSETSGGGIYNEQFF | TGTGCCAGCAGCGAAACTAGCGGGGGGGGAATTTACAATGAGCAGTTCTTC
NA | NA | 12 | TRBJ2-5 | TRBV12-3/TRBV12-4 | CASSSTLETQYF | TGTGCCAGCAGTTCCACCTTAGAGACCCAGTACTTC
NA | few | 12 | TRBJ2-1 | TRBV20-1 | CSAWRGYNEQFF | TGCAGTGCTTGGCGGGGATACAATGAGCAGTTCTTC
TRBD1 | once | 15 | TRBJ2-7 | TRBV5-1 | CASSFTGTGPIEQYF | TGCGCCAGCAGCTTTACCGGGACAGGGCCGATTGAGCAGTACTTC
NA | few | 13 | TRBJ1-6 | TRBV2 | CASSRVVNSPLHF | TGTGCCAGCAGCCGTGTGGTCAATTCACCCCTCCACTTT
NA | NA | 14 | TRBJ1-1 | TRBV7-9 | CASTLVGMNTEAFF | TGTGCCAGCACCTTGGTCGGAATGAACACTGAAGCTTTCTTT
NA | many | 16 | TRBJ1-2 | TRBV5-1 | CASSFADEGMAYGYTF | TGCGCCAGCAGCTTCGCCGATGAGGGAATGGCCTATGGCTACACCTTC
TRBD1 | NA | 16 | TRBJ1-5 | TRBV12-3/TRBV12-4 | CASSPWGQGHNQPQHF | TGTGCCAGCAGTCCGTGGGGACAGGGACACAATCAGCCCCAGCATTTT
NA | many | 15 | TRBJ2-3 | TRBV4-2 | CASSQDLRITDTQYF | TGTGCCAGCAGCCAAGACCTGCGGATCACAGATACGCAGTATTTT
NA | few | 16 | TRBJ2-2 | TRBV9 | CASSVRGAANTGELFF | TGTGCCAGCAGCGTAAGGGGGGCGGCGAACACCGGGGAGCTGTTTTTT
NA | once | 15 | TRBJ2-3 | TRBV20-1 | CSAPRGQIPTDTQYF | TGCAGTGCTCCTCGCGGCCAAATACCCACAGATACGCAGTATTTT
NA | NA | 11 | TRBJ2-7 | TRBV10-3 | CAIGGAGEQYF | TGTGCCATCGGGGGGGCAGGAGAGCAGTACTTC
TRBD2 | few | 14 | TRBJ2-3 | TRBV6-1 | CASSQRETRDTQYF | TGTGCCAGCAGTCAGCGGGAGACTCGAGATACGCAGTATTTT
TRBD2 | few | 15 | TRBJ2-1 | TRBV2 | CASSATGLTGTEQFF | TGTGCCAGCAGTGCCACGGGACTAACGGGAACTGAGCAGTTCTTC
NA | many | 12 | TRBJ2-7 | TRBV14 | CATRGGPYEQYF | TGTGCCACCCGAGGGGGGCCTTACGAGCAGTACTTC
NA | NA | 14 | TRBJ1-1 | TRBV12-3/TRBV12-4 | CASTMTGPNTEAFF | TGTGCCAGCACCATGACAGGCCCGAACACTGAAGCTTTCTTT